Below are 10 T cell receptor beta chains sequenced from a single sample in a study of T cell changes during pregnancy in multiple sclerosis. Repertoires were generated with immunoSEQ multiplex PCR, while TCRdb's copy carries only in-frame clones and drops some. The table lists some 41,000 clones, 90% of them singletons. This material consisted of CD8+ T cells from peripheral blood mononuclear cells, taken in the first trimester of pregnancy. The receptors originated from a female donor with multiple sclerosis, enrolled in a pregnancy study.

V gene TRBV27 combines with J gene TRBJ1-2; a weak D match, TRBD1 (6 bases). The CDR3 consists of 13 residues. V lost 10 bases to trimming and J lost 4 bases, with 16 bases between them. Germline CDR1 is MNHEY and CDR2 is SMNVEV (reference sequence). CDR3 sequence (DNA): TGTGCCACCGGTGCAGGGGCTTCCTATGGCTACACCTTC. Translation: CATGAGASYGYTF.

V usage is TRBV5-8 and J usage is TRBJ2-7; D is undetermined. Germline loops: CDR1 SGHTS, CDR2 YDEGEE. The germline V and J ends were trimmed by 4 bases and 0 bases, with 20 bases remaining between them. This CDR3 has 17 amino acids. The CDR3 reads CASSPPQRLTFSYEQYF. Written as DNA, the CDR3 is TGTGCCAGCAGCCCTCCCCAGCGACTTACCTTCTCCTACGAGCAGTACTTC.

This clone is a singleton in its sample. The rearrangement joins TRBV4-1 to TRBJ2-2, with TRBD2 matching over 7 bases. The CDR3 runs 17 residues. The V segment lost 1 base and the J segment 1 base; nucleotides outside the gene matches: 6. From germline, CDR1 is MGHRA and CDR2 YSYEKL. The DNA of the CDR3 is TGCGCCAGCAGCCAAGCGAGGGAGGGTCTGAACACCGGGGAGCTGTTTTTT. Its translation: CASSQAREGLNTGELFF.

The V gene is TRBV19, the J gene TRBJ2-1; TRBD2 aligns across 8 bases. The CDR3 extends over 15 amino acids. The J segment lost 7 bases and the V segment lost 11 bases, leaving 16 bases of the junction unmatched. Germline assignment: CDR1 LNHDA and CDR2 SQIVND (reference sequence). The CDR3 DNA follows: TGTGCCTGCGGACTAGCAGACATCCCGTGGAATGAGCAGTTCTTC. Translation: CACGLADIPWNEQFF.

This chain joins TRBV6-5 and TRBJ1-2; D not resolved. Germline V gives CDR1 MNHEY, CDR2 SVGAGI. V lost 0 bases and J lost 0, with 8 bases in between. CDR3 size: 15 residues. The CDR3 DNA is TGTGCCAGCAGTTACTCCCTCGGAGCTAACTATGGCTACACCTTC. It codes for CASSYSLGANYGYTF.

This rearrangement joins TRBV12-5 to TRBJ1-4; the match to TRBD1 covers 9 bases. Unmatched junction bases numbered 4, after V lost 5 bases and J lost 6 bases. Germline-derived CDR1 and CDR2 are LGHNT and FRNRAP. The CDR3 sequence is 14 residues long. The CDR3 DNA follows: TGTGCTAGTGGTCTGGGACAGGGAGATGAAAAACTGTTTTTT. It translates to CASGLGQGDEKLFF.

This clone was observed a few times. The genes are TRBV11-2 and TRBJ2-7; TRBD2 aligns across 8 bases. Germline trimming cut 5 bases from V and 2 bases from J; bases unmatched to any gene: 8. CDR1 is SGHAT and CDR2 is FQNNGV in the germline V gene. The CDR3 runs to 15 residues. In nucleotides, the CDR3 is TGTGCCAGCAGCCAGAACACGGGACTAGCCTACGAGCAGTACTTC. Translating gives CASSQNTGLAYEQYF.

V usage is TRBV4-3 and J usage is TRBJ2-1, with TRBD2 matching 7 bases. CDR1 LGHNA and CDR2 YSLEER come from the germline V gene. The CDR3 covers 18 residues. Losses at the gene ends were 0 bases for V and 2 bases for J; bases not matched to a gene: 10. CDR3 nucleotide sequence: TGCGCCAGCAGCCAAGATTGGGGGTGGGCGGGGGCCTACAATGAGCAGTTCTTC. This codes for CASSQDWGWAGAYNEQFF.

This CDR3 reads CASSVAGGPPNEQFF. CDR3 in DNA: TGTGCCAGCAGCGTAGCGGGAGGGCCCCCGAATGAGCAGTTCTTC. V gene TRBV9 combines with J gene TRBJ2-1, with 8 bases lining up with TRBD2. V lost 0 bases, J lost 7 bases, and 6 bases stayed unmatched. The CDR3 loop spans 15 amino acids. Germline lookup yields CDR1 SGDLS and CDR2 YYNGEE.

CDR3 protein: CASSPTGRNQPQHF. The DNA of the CDR3 is TGCGCCAGCAGCCCGACAGGGCGCAATCAGCCCCAGCATTTT. V usage is TRBV5-1 and J usage is TRBJ1-5, with 7 bases aligning to TRBD1. Germline V gene lookup returns CDR1 SGHRS and CDR2 YFSETQ. The CDR3 loop spans 14 amino acids. V trimming: 4 bases; J trimming: 2 bases; junction bases outside the gene matches: 3.